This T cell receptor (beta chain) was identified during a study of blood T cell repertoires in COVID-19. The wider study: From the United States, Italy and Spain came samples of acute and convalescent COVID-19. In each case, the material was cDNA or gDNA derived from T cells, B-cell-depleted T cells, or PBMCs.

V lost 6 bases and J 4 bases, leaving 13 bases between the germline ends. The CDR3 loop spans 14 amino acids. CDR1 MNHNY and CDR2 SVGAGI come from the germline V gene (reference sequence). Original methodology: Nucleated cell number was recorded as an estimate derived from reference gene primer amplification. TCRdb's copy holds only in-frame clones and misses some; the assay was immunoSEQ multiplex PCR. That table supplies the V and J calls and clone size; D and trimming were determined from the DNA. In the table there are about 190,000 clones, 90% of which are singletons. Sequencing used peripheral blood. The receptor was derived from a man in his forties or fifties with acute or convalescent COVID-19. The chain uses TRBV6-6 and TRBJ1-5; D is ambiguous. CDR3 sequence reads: CASSLVGENQPQHF. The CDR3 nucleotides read TGTGCCAGCAGCCTCGTGGGCGAGAATCAGCCCCAGCATTTT.